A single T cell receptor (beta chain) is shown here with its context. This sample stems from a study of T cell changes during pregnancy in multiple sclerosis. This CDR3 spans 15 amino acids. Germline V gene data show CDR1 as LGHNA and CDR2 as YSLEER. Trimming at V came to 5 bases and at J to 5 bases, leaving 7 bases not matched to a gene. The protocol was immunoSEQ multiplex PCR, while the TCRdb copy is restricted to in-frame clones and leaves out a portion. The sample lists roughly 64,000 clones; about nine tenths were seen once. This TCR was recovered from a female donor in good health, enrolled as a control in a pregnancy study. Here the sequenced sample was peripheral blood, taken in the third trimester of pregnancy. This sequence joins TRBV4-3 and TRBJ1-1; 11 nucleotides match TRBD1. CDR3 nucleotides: TGCGCCAGCAGCGAGGACAGGGGGCCCTGGACTGAAGCTTTCTTT. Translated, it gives CASSEDRGPWTEAFF.